Reported below is one TCR beta chain. With V trimmed by 4 bases and J by 7 bases, 4 bases remained unmatched. The CDR3 contains 14 residues. The germline V gene has CDR1 MNHEY and CDR2 SVGAGI. This specimen belongs to a study of blood T cell repertoires in COVID-19. Original analysis: The authors estimated nucleated cell counts from reference gene primer amplification. Libraries were prepared by immunoSEQ multiplex PCR; TCRdb keeps only in-frame clonotypes and omits some of them. The D gene and trimming were derived from the DNA, and the V and J assignments and clone size from that table. The data contain about 30,000 clones, almost 85% of them singletons.

The sequence was collected from a man at least 80 years old with active COVID-19. The sample taken for sequencing was peripheral blood. V usage is TRBV6-5 and J usage is TRBJ2-1; TRBD2 aligns across 10 bases. The chain's CDR3 is CASSSSGGANEQFF. In DNA, the CDR3 is TGTGCCAGCAGTTCAAGCGGGGGGGCAAATGAGCAGTTCTTC.